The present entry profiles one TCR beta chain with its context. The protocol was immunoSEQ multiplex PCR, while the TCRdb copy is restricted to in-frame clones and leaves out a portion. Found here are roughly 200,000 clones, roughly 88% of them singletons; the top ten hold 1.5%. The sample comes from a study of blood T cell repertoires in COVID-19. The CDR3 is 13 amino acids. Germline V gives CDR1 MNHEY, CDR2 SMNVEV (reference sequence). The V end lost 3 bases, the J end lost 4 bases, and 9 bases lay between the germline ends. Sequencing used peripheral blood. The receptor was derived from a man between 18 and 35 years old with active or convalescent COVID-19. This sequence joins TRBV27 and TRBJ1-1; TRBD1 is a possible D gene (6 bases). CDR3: CASSFPGVTEAFF. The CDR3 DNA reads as TGTGCCAGCAGTTTCCCAGGGGTCACTGAAGCTTTCTTT.